This T cell receptor beta chain was found in a study of cytomegalovirus exposure and HLA in healthy donors (dated by TCRdb to the late 2010s). About the study as a whole: In an earlier analysis of under 750 of the donors, around 300 Gb of sequence data and approximately 100 million unique TCR beta sequences from about 179 million T cells were reported. In addition to the first cohort of 500 to 850 subjects, a separate validation cohort of about 120 different subjects was used. Alongside the repertoire data, information on donor age, sex, ethnicity and CMV serostatus was compiled. Roughly 290 gigabases of sequencing data and 70 million to 100 million unique TCR sequences made up an early release that covered nearly 650 HLA-typed donors. An earlier analysis of about 620 of the donors applied high-throughput TCR beta sequencing to assess whether each TCR beta V gene segment acted as functional or pseudogenic. The study profiled the T cell repertoires of some 610 subjects by immunosequencing and related them to cytomegalovirus serostatus. In a later analysis, previously published TCR beta repertoires from several hundred donors were re-analyzed and high-resolution HLA genotyping was added so that TCR occurrence patterns could be studied. All discovery cohort repertoires had been generated using a single sequencing platform. Of the 300 to 450 genotyped donors, less than 85% were placed in the genetic ancestry cluster associated with self-reported Caucasian donors. HLA typing included class I and class II loci at four-digit resolution. Among about 410 genotyped donors of the cohort, an average of approximately 240,000 unique TCR beta nucleotide sequences was sequenced per donor, of which 15% to 20% were non-productive. A later genetic analysis used genome-wide SNP genotypes for about 60% of the 666 donors, treating that subset as a discovery cohort. Rather than drawing on any new phenotypic data, the later analysis identified candidate immune exposures from TCR beta sequences and the way those sequences occurred across donors. Typing coverage differed by locus: A, B, C, DRB1 and DQB1 were typed in about 629-630 donors, DQA1 in about 510, DPA1 in some 610, and DPB1 in 450 to 480. Several DR-DQ haplotypes were treated as single units for association and clustering because of strong linkage in the cohort. High-throughput TCR immunosequencing, statistical association of individual TCRs with disease status, and machine learning were combined to predict cytomegalovirus infection status. The aim of the study was to test whether cataloging public T cell receptors could identify signatures of past pathogen exposure. Here is what the overall study found, with its caveats: A cluster of highly shared sequence variants was judged likely to be a technical artifact of the sequencing pipeline. About 15 rarely observed V segments, including chromosome 9 orphons, were excluded from the earlier analysis of several hundred of the donors because counts were too low. It was suggested by the authors that the approach could potentially be generalized to other disease states and immunological phenotypes. In this cohort, only TCR beta chains were sequenced, and detectable features were limited by the absence of alpha or paired-chain data. A later analysis associated roughly 17,000 TCR beta sequences with specific HLA alleles at a false discovery rate of 0.05. Strong co-occurrence of HLA alleles, especially DR and DQ, made assigning TCR associations to individual alleles difficult. V-gene and J-gene trimming of TCR beta chains was associated with a missense DCLRE1C variant in a later genetic analysis, and the association was replicated in an independent cohort. The classifier was reported to diagnose cytomegalovirus status with high specificity and sensitivity in both the original and validation cohorts. Several of the top co-occurrence clusters appeared to be linked to parvovirus B19, influenza, CMV and Epstein-Barr virus, according to a later analysis. In an earlier analysis of approximately 600 of the donors, most TCR beta V segments were observed in productive rearrangements about 90% or about 30% of the time, broadly matching IMGT annotations. Most TCR sequences were seen in very few donors, while some public TCRs were found in many individuals. In vitro tests confirmed that three of the cytomegalovirus-associated TCR beta chains recognize cytomegalovirus antigens. A further reported finding was that TCR beta sequences accurately predicted the HLA-A and HLA-B alleles for most subjects in the first cohort. The study listed 150 to 200 TCR beta chains as associated with cytomegalovirus. In a later analysis, most CMV-associated TCR beta chains were found to appear HLA-restricted, with HLA associations seemingly driven largely by CMV exposure. Because some donors lacked HLA typing at each locus, the association tests relied only on the typed subset. For the cohort, immune exposure information was limited to CMV serostatus. According to a later genetic analysis, donors in an Asian-associated ancestry cluster had fewer N-insertions in productive TCRs than the approximately 610-donor mean. Some IMGT-functional V segments, including TRBV6-2 and TRBV6-3, could not be told apart with the 87-base-pair reads, so those segments were excluded. In a later analysis, HLA-associated TCR beta chains were found to be more clonally expanded and to have lower generation probabilities than equally common non-associated chains. Presence/absence analyses assumed roughly uniform sequencing depth across donors, an assumption that may not hold. A later analysis found that TCR association rates varied across HLA loci, with DRB1 alleles showing the most associated TCRs and HLA-C alleles the fewest. Correlated functional status among segregating V segments might be attributable to linkage disequilibrium, but an unknown experimental factor could not be ruled out.

Points on this clone: This clone's antigen is unknown. No base qualities exist here, and no much larger clone lies one base off it.

Libraries were prepared through the immunoSEQ multiplex PCR assay. The multiplex PCR relied on a mix of 60 forward primers for TCR Vbeta segments and 13 reverse primers for TCR Jbeta segments. The CDR3 region of rearranged TCR beta genes was amplified from genomic DNA by a multiplex PCR assay. Amplified TCR beta libraries were sequenced as 87-base-pair reads on the Illumina HiSeq System. The authors' pipeline ran thus. In a later analysis, some 80 million unique TCR beta chains were counted across the 500 to 700 repertoires, and roughly 10 million of these chains were shared by at least two donors. To remove PCR and sequencing errors, raw reads were error-corrected and collapsed into unique sequences using a nearest-neighbor algorithm that merged closely related sequences. CDR3 sequences were aligned to IMGT reference sequences to assign V, D and J gene segments. For a sequence to be retained, at least a six-nucleotide match to both a V gene segment and a J gene segment was required. A rearrangement counted as productive if the CDR3 had no stop codons and remained in frame with V and J, and every other rearrangement counted as non-productive. CDR3 was defined by IMGT convention, running from the second conserved V-encoded cysteine to the conserved J-encoded phenylalanine. The earlier analysis of 587 of the donors excluded sequences that lacked an unambiguous match to a single V gene segment. In an earlier analysis of roughly 600 of the donors, a V segment was called functional when productive rearrangements were above 56.7%, and segregating when the standard deviation between donors exceeded 5%. A statistical classification framework was built for diagnosing cytomegalovirus status from the catalog of TCR beta chain sequences. V and J gene assignment, in a later analysis, came from comparing TCR nucleotide sequences with IMGT/GENE-DB human TR gene sequences. A later analysis assigned CDR3 sequences and most-parsimonious VDJ recombination scenarios with the TCRdist pipeline. In a later analysis, each TCR beta chain was defined by its CDR3 amino acid sequence together with its V-gene family, and reads lacking a unique V-gene family were excluded. In a later analysis, 500 to 700 highly shared, low-generation-probability nucleotide sequences were removed to address suspected cross-contamination and a sequencing artifact. For each public chain, a later analysis derived a clonal expansion index from normalized ranks of inferred template counts within each repertoire. Generation probabilities in a later analysis came from a VDJ recombination model fitted to out-of-frame rearrangements, and those results were checked against IGoR. A later analysis scored TCR-TCR, TCR-HLA and TCR-CMV co-occurrence with hypergeometric tests, applying a repertoire-size bias correction to TCR pairs. False discovery rates were estimated in a later analysis by permuting HLA or CMV assignments 20 times. A later analysis grouped co-occurring TCRs with DBSCAN, adding TCRdist sequence similarity when clustering within HLA-allele-positive subsets. For co-occurrence clustering, repertoires with fewer than 30,000 or more than 120,000 public chains were excluded, along with about five repertoires with anomalous nucleotide sharing. This is the immuneACCESS table as TCRdb keeps it, with only in-frame sequences that have V and J called. A part of the clones is gone; compared with another copy, unresolved V genes explain less than half, and the rest is unexplained. That table furnishes V, J and clone size, whereas the DNA furnished D and trimming. The sample includes some 110,000 clones, with about four fifths observed a single time. More than 20% of the sample is in the top ten clones.

Trimming removed 1 base from V and 3 bases from J, leaving 6 bases between the germline ends. CDR1 and CDR2 (SGHVS, FQNEAQ) derive from the germline V gene. Including the terminal cysteine and phenylalanine, the CDR3 comprises 13 residues. Just the 39-base CDR3 DNA is kept, in frame starting at base 1. The cohort comprised fewer than 750 healthy bone marrow donors. At the time of sampling, every cohort member was nominally healthy, though immune exposures that went unrecorded were likely present. The donor tested CMV seropositive and was one of the 289 seropositive cohort members. A peripheral blood sample was provided by each donor, and peripheral blood mononuclear cells were used for TCR beta sequencing. The Qiagen DNeasy Blood Extraction Kit was used to extract genomic DNA from the blood cell samples.

The TCR comes from a man aged 25 to 45 in good health and CMV-seropositive. Input material: PBMCs. Recombination linked TRBV7-8 to TRBJ1-2; the D gene remains uncertain. The DNA reads as follows: TGTGCCAGCAGCTTAGGACGGGACTATGGCTACACCTTC. Translated, this is CASSLGRDYGYTF.